This TCR beta chain is from a study of response to subunit inactivated influenza vaccine. Each CDR3 protein is one row after TCRdb ran MiXCR on the RT-PCR reads. The top ten clones hold approximately 3% of a sample with about 540,000 distinct CDR3 sequences, under 30% of them seen once. This CDR3 comprises 17 residues. CDR1 MNHEY and CDR2 SVGEGT come from the germline V gene. After removal of 2 bases from V and 0 bases from J, the junction contained 9 bases not matched to a gene. These data also formed part of another study, on T cells expressing NK-cell markers. From that second work: Making the TCR beta cDNA relied on 5'RACE template switching with UMIs. Sequencing covered eight donors, seven HCMV-seropositive and one seronegative. The dominant NKG2C+ clonotypes represented about 1.0-7.5% of CD8+ T cells in six donors. Whether expanded NKG2C+ T cell clones recognized HCMV stayed uncertain.

The chain carries TRBV6-2 or TRBV6-3 and TRBJ1-2; 7 positions match TRBD1. The source was CD4+ T cells sorted from PBMCs, collected roughly 12 days after vaccination. The TCR sequence derives from a man over 45 who received an inactivated influenza vaccine. The CDR3 DNA is TGTGCCAGCAGTTACCTCCGGGACAGTCAGTCTAACTATGGCTACACCTTC. Translated: CASSYLRDSQSNYGYTF.